This paragraph reports one T cell receptor beta chain. Its antigen is unknown. The data were taken from a study of PD-1 blockade in classical Hodgkin lymphoma. Indicated time point: cycle 4 day 1 (C4D1), after more than 5 weeks of nivolumab. Every one of the patients relapsed after autologous stem cell transplantation (brentuximab vedotin exposure was variable). The CDR3 loop spans 17 amino acids. Germline V CDR1 and CDR2: LNHDA, SQIVND (reference sequence). V gave up 3 bases and J gave up 2 bases; unmatched junction bases: 5. The table came from immunoSEQ multiplex PCR; TCRdb's copy has only in-frame clones and leaves some out. The data show some 27,000 clones, with around three quarters seen just once and around 16% held by the top ten. Study findings and constraints: At C4D1, TCR diversity had climbed significantly for CD4+ cells, though not for CD8+ cells.

The sample consisted of peripheral blood mononuclear cells (PBMCs), taken before the fourth cycle of nivolumab. This chain connects TRBV19 to TRBJ2-6; the match to TRBD2 covers 9 bases. This clonotype was sampled from a human donor with classical Hodgkin lymphoma. CDR3: CASSMSLAGTGANVLTF. The DNA for the CDR3 is TGTGCCAGTAGTATGTCCCTAGCGGGAACTGGGGCCAACGTCCTGACTTTC.